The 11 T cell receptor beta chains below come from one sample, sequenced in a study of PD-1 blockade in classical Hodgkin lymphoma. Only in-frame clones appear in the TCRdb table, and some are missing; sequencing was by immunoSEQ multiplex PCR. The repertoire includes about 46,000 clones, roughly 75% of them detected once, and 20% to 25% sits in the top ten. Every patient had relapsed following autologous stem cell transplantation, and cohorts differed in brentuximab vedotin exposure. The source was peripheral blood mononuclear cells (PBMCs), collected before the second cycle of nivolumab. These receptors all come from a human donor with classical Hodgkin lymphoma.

The CDR3 coding sequence is TGTGCCAGCACCAGGGACAGGGGAACTGAAGCTTTCTTT. It translates to CASTRDRGTEAFF. V and J are TRBV28 and TRBJ1-1, with 10 bases aligning to TRBD1. The germline V gene has CDR1 MDHEN and CDR2 SYDVKM. V gave up 7 bases and J gave up 5 bases; unmatched junction bases: 4. There are 13 residues in the CDR3.

CDR3 in amino acids: CAISLAAVPNQPQHF. The CDR3 DNA sequence: TGTGCCATCTCCCTCGCGGCAGTTCCCAATCAGCCCCAGCATTTT. The chain links TRBV19 to TRBJ1-5, with D uncertain. The V gene's germline CDR1 is LNHDA and CDR2 SQIVND (reference sequence). The V end was cut by 10 bases, the J end by 3 bases, with 19 bases between. The CDR3 is 15 residues long. Full variable domain (outside the CDR3, taken from reference TRBV19 and TRBJ1-5): DGGITQSPKYLFRKEGQNVTLSCEQNLNHDAMYWYRQDPGQGLRLIYYSQIVNDFQKGDIAEGYSVSREKKESFPLTVTSAQKNPTAFYLCAISLAAVPNQPQHFGDGTRLSIL.

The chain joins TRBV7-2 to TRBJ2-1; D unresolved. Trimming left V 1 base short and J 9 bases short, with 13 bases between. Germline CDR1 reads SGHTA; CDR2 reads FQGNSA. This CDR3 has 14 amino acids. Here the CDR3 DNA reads TGTGCCAGCAGCTTAGGTCCCTTCTTGGGTGAGCAGTTCTTC. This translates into CASSLGPFLGEQFF.

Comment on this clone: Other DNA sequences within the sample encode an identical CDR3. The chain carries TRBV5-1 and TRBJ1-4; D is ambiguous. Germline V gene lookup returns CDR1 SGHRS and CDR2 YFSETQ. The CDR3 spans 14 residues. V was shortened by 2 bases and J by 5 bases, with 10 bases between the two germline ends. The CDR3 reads CASSFTGWNEKLFF. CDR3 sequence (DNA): TGCGCCAGCAGCTTCACGGGGTGGAATGAAAAACTGTTTTTT.

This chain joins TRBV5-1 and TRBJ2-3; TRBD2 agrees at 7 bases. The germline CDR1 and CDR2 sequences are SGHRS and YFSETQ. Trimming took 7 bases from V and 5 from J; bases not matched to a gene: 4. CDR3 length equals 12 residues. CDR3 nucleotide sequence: TGCGCCAGCTCCTGGGGGGGAGATACGCAGTATTTT. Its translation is CASSWGGDTQYF.

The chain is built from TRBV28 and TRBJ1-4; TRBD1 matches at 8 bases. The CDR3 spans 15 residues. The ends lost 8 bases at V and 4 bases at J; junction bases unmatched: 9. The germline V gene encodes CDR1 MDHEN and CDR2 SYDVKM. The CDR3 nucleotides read TGTGCCAGCGAAACCCAGGGGGCGGGTAATGAAAAACTGTTTTTT. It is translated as CASETQGAGNEKLFF.

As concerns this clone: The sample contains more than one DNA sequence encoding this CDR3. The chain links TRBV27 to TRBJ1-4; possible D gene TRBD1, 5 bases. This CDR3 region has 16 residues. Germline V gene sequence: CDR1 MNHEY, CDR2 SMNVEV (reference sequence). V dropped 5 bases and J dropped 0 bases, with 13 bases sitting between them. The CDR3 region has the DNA TGTGCCAGCAGTCGGGGGGTACCTGCAACTAATGAAAAACTGTTTTTT. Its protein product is CASSRGVPATNEKLFF.

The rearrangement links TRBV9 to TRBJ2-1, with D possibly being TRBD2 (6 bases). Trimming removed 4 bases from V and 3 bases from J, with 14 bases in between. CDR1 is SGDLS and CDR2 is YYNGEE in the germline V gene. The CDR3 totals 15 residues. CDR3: CASSPPGRLYNEQFF. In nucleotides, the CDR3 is TGTGCCAGCAGCCCCCCGGGGAGGCTCTACAATGAGCAGTTCTTC.

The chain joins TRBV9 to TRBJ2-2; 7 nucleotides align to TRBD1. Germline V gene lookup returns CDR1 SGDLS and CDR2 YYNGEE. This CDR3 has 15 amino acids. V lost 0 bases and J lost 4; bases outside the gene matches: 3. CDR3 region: CASSVDTGATGELFF. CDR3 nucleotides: TGTGCCAGCAGCGTAGATACAGGGGCCACCGGGGAGCTGTTTTTT.

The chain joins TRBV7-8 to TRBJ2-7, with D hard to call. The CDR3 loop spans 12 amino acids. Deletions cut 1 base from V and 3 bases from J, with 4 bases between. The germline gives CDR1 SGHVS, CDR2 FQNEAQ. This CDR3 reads CASSLGYYEQYF. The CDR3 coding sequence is TGTGCCAGCAGCTTAGGCTACTACGAGCAGTACTTC.

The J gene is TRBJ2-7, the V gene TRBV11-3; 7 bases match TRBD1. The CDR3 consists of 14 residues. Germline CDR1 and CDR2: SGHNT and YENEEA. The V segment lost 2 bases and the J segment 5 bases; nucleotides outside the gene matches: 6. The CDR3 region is CASSLLGQENEQYF. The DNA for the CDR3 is TGTGCCAGCAGCTTATTAGGACAGGAGAACGAGCAGTACTTC.